This TCR beta chain is drawn from a study of CD8 T cells in Susac syndrome. The CDR3 sequence is 14 residues long. The ends were cut back, 2 bases at V and 3 bases at J, with 7 bases in the middle. Germline CDR1 and CDR2: ENHRY and SYGVKD. With random hexamers, 0.5 to 1 ug RNA was reverse transcribed. Using its own MiXCR run on the immunoSEQ multiplex PCR reads, TCRdb lists one record per CDR3 protein. The data contain about 120,000 distinct CDR3 sequences, around 94% of them singletons. Input material: CD4+ T cells from PBMCs. The chain has TRBV10-3 and TRBJ2-2; D unresolved. The receptor comes from a human donor in good health. CDR3: CAISEGLDTGELFF. CDR3 nucleotide sequence: TGTGCCATCAGTGAGGGGCTGGACACCGGGGAGCTGTTTTTT.